These T cell receptor beta chains were read from a single sample in a study of cytomegalovirus exposure and HLA in healthy donors. TCRdb's table, derived via immunoSEQ multiplex PCR, lists solely in-frame clones and lacks some. The table records about 140,000 clones, 76% of them present only once. Sequenced input: PBMCs. These receptors were obtained from a middle-aged man in good health and CMV-seronegative. Both conserved end residues are part of each CDR3. D genes are given only for firm matches. Size tells how often a clone was seen (once, few, many) or the class of an expanded clone, and some rows leave it out.

CASSSPGLAGVDTQYF | TGTGCCAGCAGTTCCCCCGGACTAGCGGGGGTGGATACGCAGTATTTT | NA | TRBJ2-3 | TRBD2 | TRBV27
CASSLYPGGPTGELFF | TGTGCCAGCAGTTTATATCCAGGGGGCCCCACCGGGGAGCTGTTTTTT | NA | TRBJ2-2 | TRBD1 | TRBV27
CASSFGQMNTGELFF | TGTGCCAGCAGCTTCGGACAGATGAACACCGGGGAGCTGTTTTTT | NA | TRBJ2-2 | NA | TRBV7-9
CASSGDYQETQYF | TGTGCCAGCAGTGGAGACTACCAAGAGACCCAGTACTTC | few | TRBJ2-5 | NA | TRBV2
CASGLGTSGSETETQYF | TGTGCCAGCGGCTTAGGGACTAGCGGGTCCGAAACAGAGACCCAGTACTTC | NA | TRBJ2-5 | TRBD2 | TRBV7-3
CALGGRGALDTQYF | TGTGCCTTAGGGGGGCGGGGGGCCCTAGATACGCAGTATTTT | NA | TRBJ2-3 | TRBD2 | TRBV11-2
CASTVGRGEAFF | TGTGCCAGTACGGTAGGCCGCGGTGAAGCTTTCTTT | NA | TRBJ1-1 | NA | TRBV19
CASSLLSGEWSNTEAFF | TGTGCCAGCAGCTTGTTATCAGGGGAGTGGTCGAACACTGAAGCTTTCTTT | NA | TRBJ1-1 | NA | TRBV5-6
CASSEGLPGLAGVSYEQYF | TGTGCCAGCAGTGAAGGCCTACCGGGACTAGCGGGGGTCTCCTACGAGCAGTACTTC | NA | TRBJ2-7 | TRBD2 | TRBV6-1
CASSLGQGGRALDTIYF | TGTGCCAGCAGCTTGGGCCAGGGTGGCAGGGCGTTGGACACCATATATTTT | NA | TRBJ1-3 | NA | TRBV7-9
CASRGQLPGYTF | TGTGCCAGCAGAGGACAGTTACCAGGCTACACCTTC | few | TRBJ1-2 | NA | TRBV21-1
CASSSGQTNYGYTF | TGTGCCAGCAGCTCCGGACAGACTAACTATGGCTACACCTTC | NA | TRBJ1-2 | NA | TRBV7-9
CATSVAGAYEQYF | TGTGCCACCAGCGTAGCGGGGGCCTACGAGCAGTACTTC | NA | TRBJ2-7 | TRBD2 | TRBV15
CAWTTPGQGNTIYF | TGTGCCTGGACCACGCCGGGACAAGGAAACACCATATATTTT | NA | TRBJ1-3 | NA | TRBV30
CASSLGRGTGELFF | TGCGCCAGCAGCTTGGGTAGGGGAACCGGGGAGCTGTTTTTT | NA | TRBJ2-2 | NA | TRBV5-1
CASTSLAGPYEQYF | TGTGCCAGCACCTCACTAGCGGGTCCCTACGAGCAGTACTTC | once | TRBJ2-7 | TRBD2 | TRBV27
CASSPGGGAREQYF | TGTGCCAGCTCACCCGGCGGGGGGGCGCGGGAGCAGTACTTC | NA | TRBJ2-7 | TRBD2 | TRBV18
CASNFGLAGGEQFF | TGTGCCAGCAACTTCGGACTAGCGGGAGGTGAGCAGTTCTTC | NA | TRBJ2-1 | TRBD2 | TRBV5-4
CASSISARAGEMYEQYF | TGTGCCAGTAGTATCTCTGCCCGGGCGGGAGAAATGTACGAGCAGTACTTC | NA | TRBJ2-7 | TRBD2 | TRBV19
CASVRVRQQESQYF | TGTGCCAGCGTAAGGGTACGACAGCAAGAGTCCCAGTACTTC | few | TRBJ2-5 | NA | TRBV2
CASSQGLAVTEAFF | TGTGCCAGCAGCCAAGGTTTGGCAGTTACTGAAGCTTTCTTT | NA | TRBJ1-1 | NA | TRBV4-2
CASSESPYAGEVSTDTQYF | TGTGCCAGCAGTGAAAGTCCCTATGCGGGGGAGGTTAGCACAGATACGCAGTATTTT | NA | TRBJ2-3 | TRBD2 | TRBV6-1
CASSLDYLANEQFF | TGTGCCAGCAGCTTAGATTATCTAGCAAATGAGCAGTTCTTC | NA | TRBJ2-1 | NA | TRBV11-3
CASSLGLAGEYEQFF | TGTGCCAGCAGCTTAGGACTAGCGGGGGAGTATGAGCAGTTCTTC | few | TRBJ2-1 | TRBD2 | TRBV7-2
CASREGQASSYEQYF | TGTGCCAGCAGGGAGGGACAGGCAAGCTCCTACGAGCAGTACTTC | once | TRBJ2-7 | TRBD1 | TRBV2
CASSLRTEPYEQYF | TGTGCCAGCAGTTTGAGGACAGAACCCTACGAGCAGTACTTC | NA | TRBJ2-7 | NA | TRBV28
CAISEVAGGGETQYF | TGTGCCATCAGTGAGGTAGCGGGAGGAGGGGAGACCCAGTACTTC | NA | TRBJ2-5 | TRBD2 | TRBV10-3
CASSAQGAYEQYF | TGTGCCAGCAGCGCACAGGGGGCTTACGAGCAGTACTTC | NA | TRBJ2-7 | TRBD1 | TRBV6-1
CASSHRGGDNEQFF | TGTGCCAGCAGCCACCGTGGCGGGGACAATGAGCAGTTCTTC | few | TRBJ2-1 | NA | TRBV7-9
CASRHATPPYEQYF | TGTGCCAGCAGACACGCGACTCCCCCCTACGAGCAGTACTTC | NA | TRBJ2-7 | NA | TRBV11-2
CASSQVGGTSGRPTGELFF | TGTGCCAGCAGCCAAGTGGGGGGGACTAGCGGGAGGCCCACCGGGGAGCTGTTTTTT | NA | TRBJ2-2 | TRBD2 | TRBV4-2
CASSQGQLSYEQYF | TGTGCCAGCAGCCAAGGACAGCTCTCCTACGAGCAGTACTTC | NA | TRBJ2-7 | NA | TRBV4-2
CAWSQGSQPQHF | TGTGCCTGGAGTCAGGGATCGCAGCCCCAGCATTTT | NA | TRBJ1-5 | NA | TRBV30
CASRTKGSSNEKLFF | TGTGCCAGCAGGACAAAAGGGAGTTCTAATGAAAAACTGTTTTTT | once | TRBJ1-4 | NA | TRBV6-5
CASSTRVVDGVEQFF | TGTGCCAGTAGTACCCGGGTTGTAGACGGCGTTGAGCAGTTCTTC | NA | TRBJ2-1 | NA | TRBV19
CASSGDNSGNTIYF | TGCGCCAGCAGCGGGGACAACTCTGGAAACACCATATATTTT | NA | TRBJ1-3 | NA | TRBV5-1
CASSLRTSGGTGELFF | TGCGCCAGCAGCCTGAGGACCAGCGGGGGGACCGGGGAGCTGTTTTTT | once | TRBJ2-2 | TRBD2 | TRBV5-1
CASSSGTGFSTDTQYF | TGTGCCAGCAGTTCCGGGACAGGGTTTAGCACAGATACGCAGTATTTT | NA | TRBJ2-3 | TRBD1 | TRBV5-4
CASSELGQGLRAQETQYF | TGTGCCAGCAGTGAATTGGGACAGGGTCTAAGGGCGCAAGAGACCCAGTACTTC | NA | TRBJ2-5 | TRBD1 | TRBV6-1
CASSPGITDTQYF | TGTGCCAGCAGCCCAGGGATCACAGATACGCAGTATTTT | NA | TRBJ2-3 | NA | TRBV14
CASSTEQGYNEQFF | TGTGCCAGCAGCACAGAACAGGGCTACAATGAGCAGTTCTTC | NA | TRBJ2-1 | NA | TRBV7-9
CAWSFRSGANVLTF | TGTGCCTGGAGTTTTCGCTCTGGGGCCAACGTCCTGACTTTC | NA | TRBJ2-6 | NA | TRBV30
CASSGRVFVQYF | TGCGCCAGCAGTGGGAGGGTGTTCGTTCAGTACTTC | NA | TRBJ2-4 | NA | TRBV10-1
CASRAPGGGLYEQYF | TGTGCCAGCAGGGCGCCCGGCGGGGGCCTCTACGAGCAGTACTTC | NA | TRBJ2-7 | NA | TRBV2
CASSPWDYSYEQYF | TGTGCCAGCAGCCCCTGGGACTACTCCTACGAGCAGTACTTC | NA | TRBJ2-7 | TRBD2 | TRBV5-6
CASSATPQVGQGEAFF | TGTGCCAGCAGTGCCACACCCCAGGTGGGACAGGGAGAAGCTTTCTTT | NA | TRBJ1-1 | TRBD1 | TRBV27